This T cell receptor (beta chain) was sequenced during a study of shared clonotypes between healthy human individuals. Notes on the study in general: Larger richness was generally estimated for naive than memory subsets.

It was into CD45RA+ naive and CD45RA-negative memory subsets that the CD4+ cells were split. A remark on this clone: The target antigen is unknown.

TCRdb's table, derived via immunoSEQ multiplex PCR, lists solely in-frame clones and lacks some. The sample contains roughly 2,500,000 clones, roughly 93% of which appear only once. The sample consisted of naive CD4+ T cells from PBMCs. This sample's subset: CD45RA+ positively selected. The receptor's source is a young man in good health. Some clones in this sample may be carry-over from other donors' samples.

The CDR3 region is CASRASQETQYF. CDR3 coding DNA: TGTGCCAGCCGGGCGAGCCAAGAGACCCAGTACTTC. The genes are TRBV2 and TRBJ2-5, with D uncertain. The CDR3 runs 12 residues. Germline CDR1 is SNHLY and CDR2 is FYNNEI. The V end was cut by 8 bases, the J end by 1 base, with 8 bases between. Full variable domain (rest looked up from reference TRBV2 and TRBJ2-5): EPEVTQTPSHQVTQMGQEVILRCVPISNHLYFYWYRQILGQKVEFLVSFYNNEISEKSEIFDDQFSVERPDGSNFTLKIRSTKLEDSAMYFCASRASQETQYFGPGTRLLVL.